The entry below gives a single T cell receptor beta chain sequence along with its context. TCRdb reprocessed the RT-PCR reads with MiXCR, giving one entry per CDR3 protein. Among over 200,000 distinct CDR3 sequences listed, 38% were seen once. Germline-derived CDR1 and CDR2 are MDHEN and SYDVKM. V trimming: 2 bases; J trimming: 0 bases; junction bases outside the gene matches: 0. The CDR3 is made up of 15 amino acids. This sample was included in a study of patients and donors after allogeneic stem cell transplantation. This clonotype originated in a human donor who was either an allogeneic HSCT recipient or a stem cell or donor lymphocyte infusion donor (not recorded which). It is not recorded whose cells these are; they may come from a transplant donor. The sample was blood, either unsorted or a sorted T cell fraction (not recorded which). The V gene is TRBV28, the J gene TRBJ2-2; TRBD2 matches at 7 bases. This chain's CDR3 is CASSLGLANTGELFF. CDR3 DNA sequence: TGTGCCAGCAGTTTAGGACTAGCGAACACCGGGGAGCTGTTTTTT.